This T cell receptor beta chain was identified in a study of OX40 agonist ivuxolimab in advanced cancers. Whole-study context: The group had a mean age of 60 years, ranged from about 20 to 85, and was 82.7% male. Partial responses were achieved by three patients, one with hepatocellular carcinoma and two with cutaneous melanoma.

Assay: immunoSEQ multiplex PCR; the TCRdb copy retains only in-frame clones and omits some. The sample includes 70,000 or so clones, about four fifths seen only once; the top ten take around 0.75%. CDR1 is SGHNT and CDR2 is YYREEE in the germline V gene (reference sequence). The V gene end was trimmed by 4 bases and the J gene end by 3 bases; junction bases not matched to a gene: 7. The CDR3 is 15 amino acids. A note on this clone: Its specificity is unknown.

Regarding the study as a whole: The study did not work out the antigen specificity of the expanded peripheral T cells. Relative to CD4+ cells, CD8+ T cells on average had more expanded clones.

This clonotype was obtained from an adult with an advanced solid tumor such as melanoma, head and neck, liver or kidney cancer. The chain is built from TRBV5-4 and TRBJ2-3, with 8 bases matching TRBD1. This specimen was CD4+ or CD8+ T cells sorted from blood, taken in a trial of the OX40 agonist ivuxolimab. This CDR3 reads CASSGGQGVTDTQYF. In DNA, the CDR3 is TGTGCCAGCAGCGGTGGACAGGGAGTAACAGATACGCAGTATTTT.